This TCR beta chain was captured by sequencing in a study of blood T cells in healthy people across ages. Study-wide context: About one barcoded TCR beta cDNA was captured per two T cells.

Study-wide results and limits: A greater number of naive CD4+ cells and higher diversity distinguished long-lived donors from aged donors. Donor CMV status was unknown, possibly confounding expanded clonotype changes.

A remark on this clonotype: The antigen remains unidentified.

A second roughly 6 to 11 cycle PCR used barcoded and J-beta primers. TCRdb redid the calling of the 5' RACE reads with MiXCR, one entry per CDR3 protein. The sample shows around 800,000 distinct CDR3 sequences, 53% of them seen only once. This CDR3 spans 16 amino acids. Germline assignment: CDR1 SGHTS and CDR2 YDEGEE. V trimming: 1 base; J trimming: 1 base; junction bases outside the gene matches: 6. The receptor comes from a man older than 75 in good health. The material sequenced was blood. The rearrangement links TRBV5-8 to TRBJ1-2; TRBD1 matches 8 bases. The CDR3, as DNA: TGTGCCAGCAGCTTGAGGGGGACAGGAATTAACTATGGCTACACCTTC. It specifies CASSLRGTGINYGYTF.